This note documents a single T cell receptor (beta chain) sequence. Its antigen specificity is not known. Per-nucleotide qualities are absent, and no much larger clonotype sits a single base away. Libraries came from 5' RACE. Sequenced using an Illumina HiSeq 2500. The second PCR ran for about 6 to 11 cycles and used a J-beta primer mix along with a sample-barcoded 5' primer. A unique molecular identifier was introduced onto each TCR beta cDNA molecule by a template-switch 5' adaptor carrying 12 random nucleotides. Each sample yielded at least 2.5 million CDR3-containing paired-end reads. The Mint cDNA synthesis kit, primed by a TRBC-specific oligonucleotide, was used to synthesize first-strand cDNA from all RNA. After uracil-DNA glycosylase treatment, a first 18-cycle PCR used universal primers M1SS and BC2_uni_R on all cDNA. As for the original processing: For normalization, 1 million high-quality reads were randomly selected from each sample, with every read carrying a distinct molecular identifier. Instead of being binned into consensus sequences, reads that shared molecular identifiers were thrown out. MiTCR, set to a Q25 quality threshold and the strictest error-elimination algorithm, was used for CDR3 identification, clonotype clustering and error correction. A nonparametric unseen species model using Euler transformation provided a lower-bound estimate of total TCR beta diversity. TCRdb itself trimmed the public reads at Q25 with fastp, ran MiXCR and retained productive beta chains. Rows are combined by CDR3 protein, so each entry shows the most common genes and DNA. The V and J calls were determined by TCRdb, not by the authors. This sample lists fewer than 750,000 distinct CDR3 sequences; around 52% were detected once. The ten top clones hold roughly 13% of the sample.

The source of the sample is a study of blood T cells in healthy people across ages (dated by TCRdb to the mid-2010s). Looking at the study overall: Template switching captured roughly one uniquely barcoded TCR beta cDNA molecule per two T cells in model experiments. The study measured age-related changes in TCR beta repertoire diversity using deep sequencing normalized with unique cDNA molecular identifiers. Four age groups were formed from the donors: young (average about 17 years), middle-aged (approximately 41), aged (approximately 60) and long-lived (around 82). To avoid experimental bias, donors of different ages were randomly spread across the sequencing lanes. Two additional independent replicas of 1 million unique cDNA reads from the same blood draw were analyzed for two donors (one aged 18 to 30 and one aged 80 or older). General study outcomes and caveats: Observed TCR beta diversity per million T cells fell roughly linearly with age, and a significant reduction was already apparent by age roughly 40. Donor CMV infection status was unknown, potentially confounding age-related changes in expanded clonotypes. A strong correlation was found between observed TCR beta diversity and the percentage of naive T cells measured by flow cytometry. Compared with the aged group, the long-lived group had more naive CD4+ T cells, fewer expanded clones and increased TCR diversity, a pattern suggesting age selection. Total diversity estimates from one million sequenced T cells were considered lower bounds and underestimates. Bulk unsorted PBMC profiling prevented conclusive comparison of naive and antigen-experienced compartments.

The germline ends are 11 bases apart after V is trimmed by 2 bases and J by 1 base. The CDR3 sequence holds 15 residues, the cysteine and phenylalanine included. Of the read, only the CDR3 DNA is kept; its 45 bases are in frame from base 1. The germline V gene sets CDR1 to SNHLY and CDR2 to FYNNEI. Donors were a few dozen systemically healthy Caucasian individuals from Russia aged roughly 6 to 90 years. Around 10 milliliters of peripheral blood were drawn from each donor into EDTA-treated Vacutainer tubes. Ficoll-Paque density-gradient centrifugation was used to isolate PBMCs, with at least 6 million obtained per sample. Trizol reagent was used to extract total RNA from the PBMCs, yielding at least 6 micrograms per sample. For every donor, an aliquot of PBMCs went through flow cytometry to measure the percentages of naive CD45RAhigh/CD27high T cells.

The sequenced sample consisted of blood. The chain is encoded by TRBV2 joined to TRBJ1-1; D gene: possibly TRBD1, on 5 matching bases. This clonotype originated in a woman of 80 years or more in good health. The nucleotides read TGTGCCAGCAGTGAAATCAGGACACCGAACACTGAAGCTTTCTTT. This sequence encodes CASSEIRTPNTEAFF.